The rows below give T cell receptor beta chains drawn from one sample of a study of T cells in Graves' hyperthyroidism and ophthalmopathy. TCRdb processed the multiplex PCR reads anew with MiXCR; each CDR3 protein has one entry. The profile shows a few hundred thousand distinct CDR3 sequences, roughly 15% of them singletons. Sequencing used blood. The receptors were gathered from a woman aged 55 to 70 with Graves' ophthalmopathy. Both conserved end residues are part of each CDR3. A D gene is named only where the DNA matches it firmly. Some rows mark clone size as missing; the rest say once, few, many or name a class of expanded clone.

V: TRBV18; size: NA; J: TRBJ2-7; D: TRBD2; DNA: TGTGCCAGCTCACCCCCCTACTCCGGGACTAGCGGGAGTATCGACGAGCAGTACTTC; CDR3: CASSPPYSGTSGSIDEQYF
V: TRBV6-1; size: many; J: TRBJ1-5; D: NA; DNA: TGTGCCAGCAGTGCGGACATTAGCAATCAGCCCCAGCATTTT; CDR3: CASSADISNQPQHF
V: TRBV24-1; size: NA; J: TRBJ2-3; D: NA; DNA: TGTGCCACCAGTGACTACACAGATACGCAGTATTTT; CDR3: CATSDYTDTQYF
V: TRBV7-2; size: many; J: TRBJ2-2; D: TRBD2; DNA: TGTGCCAGCAGCCCATCACTAGCGGGAGGGACCGGGGAGCTGTTTTTT; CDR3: CASSPSLAGGTGELFF
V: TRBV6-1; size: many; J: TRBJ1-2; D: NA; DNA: TGTGCCAGCAGCCCTAAAGCGTCCGGGACACTTGTCTATGGCTACACCTTC; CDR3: CASSPKASGTLVYGYTF
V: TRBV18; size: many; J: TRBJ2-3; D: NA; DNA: TGTGCCAGCTCTCCCCCGGCCCGGGATACGCAGTATTTT; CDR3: CASSPPARDTQYF
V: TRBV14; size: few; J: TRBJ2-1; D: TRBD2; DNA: TGTGCCAGCAGACGCACTAGCGGGAGGGGCCCCTACAATGAGCAGTTCTTC; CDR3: CASRRTSGRGPYNEQFF
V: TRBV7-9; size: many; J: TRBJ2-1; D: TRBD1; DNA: TGTGCCAGCAGCTTCCAGCCGGGACAGGGGACCTACAATGAGCAGTTCTTC; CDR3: CASSFQPGQGTYNEQFF
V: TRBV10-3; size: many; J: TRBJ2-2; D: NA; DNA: TGTGCCATCAGTGCGGCCAGGGAAGCGGACACCGGGGAGCTGTTTTTT; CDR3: CAISAAREADTGELFF
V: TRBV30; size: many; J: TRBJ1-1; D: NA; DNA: TGTGCCTGGAGCTCGGGGGGGACCCACACTGAAGCTTTCTTT; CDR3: CAWSSGGTHTEAFF
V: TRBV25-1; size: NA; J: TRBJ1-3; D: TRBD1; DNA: TGTGCCAGCGGAGGGGACAGGGGGCATGGAAACACCATATATTTT; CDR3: CASGGDRGHGNTIYF
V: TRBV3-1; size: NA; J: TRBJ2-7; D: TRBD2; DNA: TGTGCCAGCAGCCAAGATGCTAGCGGGAGCCCTTCCTACGAGCAGTACTTC; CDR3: CASSQDASGSPSYEQYF
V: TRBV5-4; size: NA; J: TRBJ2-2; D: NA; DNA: TGTGCCAGCAGCTTGCCGGGATTGGGCACCGGGGAGCTGTTTTTT; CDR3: CASSLPGLGTGELFF
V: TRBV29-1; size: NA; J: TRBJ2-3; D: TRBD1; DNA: TGCAGCGTTGAACCTCTGGGACAGACGAGTAGCACAGATACGCAGTATTTT; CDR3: CSVEPLGQTSSTDTQYF
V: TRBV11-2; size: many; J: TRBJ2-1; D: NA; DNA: TGTGCCAGCACGAACTCCGGGACTCGATTTCGGAATGAGCAGTTCTTC; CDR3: CASTNSGTRFRNEQFF
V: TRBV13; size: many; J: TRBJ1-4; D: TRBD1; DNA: TGTGCCAGCAGCCCTTGGACAGGAGCAACTAATGAAAAACTGTTTTTT; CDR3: CASSPWTGATNEKLFF
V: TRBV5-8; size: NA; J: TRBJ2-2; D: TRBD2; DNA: TGTGCCAGCAGCCGCCCGGGATTAGCGGGCGACGGGGAGCTGTTTTTT; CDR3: CASSRPGLAGDGELFF
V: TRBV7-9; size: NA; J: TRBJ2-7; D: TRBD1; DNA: TGTGCCAGCAGCCGGGACAGGGAGGTGTGGGAGCAGTACTTC; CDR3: CASSRDREVWEQYF
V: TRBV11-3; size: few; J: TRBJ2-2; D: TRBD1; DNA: TGTGCCAGCAGCTCGACAGGGACCGGTGGAACCGGGGAGCTGTTTTTT; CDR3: CASSSTGTGGTGELFF
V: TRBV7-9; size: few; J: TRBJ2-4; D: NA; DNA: TGTGCCAGCAGCTTAGAGGTGGGGAACATTCAGTACTTC; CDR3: CASSLEVGNIQYF
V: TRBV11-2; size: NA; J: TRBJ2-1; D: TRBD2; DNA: TGTGCCAGCAGCCGCGGACTAGCGGGGGACAATGAGCAGTTCTTC; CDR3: CASSRGLAGDNEQFF
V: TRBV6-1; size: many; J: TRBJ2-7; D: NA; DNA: TGTGCCAGCAGTGAGGACGGGGGAACCTACGAGCAGTACTTC; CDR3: CASSEDGGTYEQYF
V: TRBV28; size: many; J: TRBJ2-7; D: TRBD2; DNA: TGTGCCAGCAGTGCCTCAGGGACTAGCGGGAGCCACGAGCAGTACTTC; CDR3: CASSASGTSGSHEQYF
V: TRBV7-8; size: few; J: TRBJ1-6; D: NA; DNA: TGTGCCAGCTTAGCTGACTATAATTCACCCCTCCACTTT; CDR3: CASLADYNSPLHF
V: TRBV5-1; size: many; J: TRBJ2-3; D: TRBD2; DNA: TGCGCCAGCAGCTGGAGACTAGCGGGAAGCACAGATACGCAGTATTTT; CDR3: CASSWRLAGSTDTQYF
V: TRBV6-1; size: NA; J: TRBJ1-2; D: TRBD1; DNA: TGTGCCGGCAGTACACAGCCAGGGGGGGGGATTGGCTACACCTTC; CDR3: CAGSTQPGGGIGYTF
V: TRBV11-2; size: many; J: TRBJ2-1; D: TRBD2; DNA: TGTGCCAGCAGCCCGGGACTAGCGAGATTCAATGAGCAGTTCTTC; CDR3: CASSPGLARFNEQFF
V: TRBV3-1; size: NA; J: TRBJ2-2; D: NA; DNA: TGTGCCAGCAGCCAAGCGACAGGCGTGTGGCTGTTTTTT; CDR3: CASSQATGVWLFF
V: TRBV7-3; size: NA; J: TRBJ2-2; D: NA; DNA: TGTGCCAGCAGCTTAATACAGAACACCGGGGAGCTGTTTTTT; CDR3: CASSLIQNTGELFF
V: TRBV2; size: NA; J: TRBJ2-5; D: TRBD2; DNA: TGTGCCAGCACGAGGGCTAGCGGGCCGCAAGAGACCCAGTACTTC; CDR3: CASTRASGPQETQYF
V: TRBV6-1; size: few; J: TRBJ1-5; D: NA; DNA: TGTGCCTGCAGTGAAGCGGCTACCCCCCAGCATTTT; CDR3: CACSEAATPQHF
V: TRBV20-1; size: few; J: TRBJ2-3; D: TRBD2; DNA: TGCAGTGCTAGGGGTTCCCAGGACAGGGGGGCACTAGCGGGAGGAACAGATACGCAGTATTTT; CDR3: CSARGSQDRGALAGGTDTQYF
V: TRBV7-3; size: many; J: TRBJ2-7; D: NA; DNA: TGTGCCAGCACCAAAGGGGGCTACGAGCAGTACTTC; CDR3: CASTKGGYEQYF
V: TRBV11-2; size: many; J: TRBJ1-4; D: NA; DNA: TGTGCCAGCAGCTTAGGTCGGTGGCGAACCGGGACCGATGAAAAACTGTTTTTT; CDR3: CASSLGRWRTGTDEKLFF
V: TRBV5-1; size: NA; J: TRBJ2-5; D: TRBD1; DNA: TGCGCCAGCAGCTTACCGGGACAGGGGATCGGGCTACCACAGTACCAAGAGACCCAGTACTTC; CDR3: CASSLPGQGIGLPQYQETQYF
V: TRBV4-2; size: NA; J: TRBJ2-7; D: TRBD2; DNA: TGTGCCAGCAGCCATCCGGGACTAGCGGGAGTCGAGCAGTACTTC; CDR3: CASSHPGLAGVEQYF
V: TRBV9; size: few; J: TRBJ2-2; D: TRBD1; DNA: TGTGCCACCCGGGACAGATACACCGGGGAGCTGTTTTTT; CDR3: CATRDRYTGELFF
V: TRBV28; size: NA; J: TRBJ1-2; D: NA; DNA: TGTGCCACTCCAGGGGCCTATGGCTACACCTTC; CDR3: CATPGAYGYTF
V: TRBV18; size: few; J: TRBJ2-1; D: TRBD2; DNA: TGTGCCACCCTACCTACGGGAGGGCCACGATTGGAGTTCTTC; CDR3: CATLPTGGPRLEFF
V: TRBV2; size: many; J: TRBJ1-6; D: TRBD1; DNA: TGTGCCAGTTGCCGGGACAGGGGGTATTCACCCCTCCACTTT; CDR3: CASCRDRGYSPLHF
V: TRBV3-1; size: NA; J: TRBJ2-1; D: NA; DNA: TGTGCCAGCAGCCCTGAAGGGGACCCATACAATGAGCAGTTCTTC; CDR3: CASSPEGDPYNEQFF
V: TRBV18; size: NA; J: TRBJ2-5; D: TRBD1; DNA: TGTGCCAGCTCGCCGAATCCGGGACAGGGTTTAGAGACCCAGTACTTC; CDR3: CASSPNPGQGLETQYF
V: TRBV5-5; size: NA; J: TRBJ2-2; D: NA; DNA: TGTGCCAGCAGCTTGGTAGTGGGGGCGGCCGGGGAGCTGTTTTTT; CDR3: CASSLVVGAAGELFF
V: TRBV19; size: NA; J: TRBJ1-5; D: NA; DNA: TGTGCCAGTAGTATAAAGGGTTCTCAGCCCCAGCATTTT; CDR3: CASSIKGSQPQHF
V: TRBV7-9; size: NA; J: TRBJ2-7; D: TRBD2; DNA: TGTGCCAGCAGCCCAGTCCTAGCGGGAGGGCTCTACGAGCAGTACTTC; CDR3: CASSPVLAGGLYEQYF
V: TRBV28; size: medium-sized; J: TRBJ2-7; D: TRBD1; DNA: TGTGCCAGCAGCCCTACCGGCGCGTGGCCAGGGGGCCCGTACGAGCAGTACTTC; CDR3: CASSPTGAWPGGPYEQYF
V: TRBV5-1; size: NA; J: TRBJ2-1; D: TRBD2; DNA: TGCGCCAGCCTAGCGGGAGACGCCTACAATGAGCAGTTCTTC; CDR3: CASLAGDAYNEQFF
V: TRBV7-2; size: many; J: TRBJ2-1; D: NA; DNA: TGTGCCAGCAGCCCCTGGGGGGAGCAGTTCTTC; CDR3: CASSPWGEQFF
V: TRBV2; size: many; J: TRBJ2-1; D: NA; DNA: TGTGCCAGCACTAGGATGCTGAACAATGAGCAGTTCTTC; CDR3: CASTRMLNNEQFF
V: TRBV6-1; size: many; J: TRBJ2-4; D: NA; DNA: TGTGCCAGCACCTCGGCATACCGACAGGTCTATAAAAACATTCAGTACTTC; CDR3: CASTSAYRQVYKNIQYF
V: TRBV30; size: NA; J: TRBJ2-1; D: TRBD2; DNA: TGTGCCTGGACGGGGCTAGCGGGGTTTAAGGAGCAGTTCTTC; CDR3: CAWTGLAGFKEQFF